These T cell receptor beta chains were read from a single sample in a study of identical twins. TCRdb reprocessed the 5' RACE reads via MiXCR and lists one record per CDR3 protein. This table has around 1.7 million distinct CDR3 sequences, around a third appearing once. Sequencing was carried out using cord blood. These receptors originate from a newborn girl in good health. The CDR3 runs from the conserved cysteine through the conserved F or W. Fields, in order: CDR3 protein, CDR3 DNA, clone size, J gene, V gene, D gene. D genes are given only for firm matches. Size is omitted from some rows. Given values are once, few, many or a class for expanded clones.

CDR3: CASSKEAGTFTDTQDF
DNA: TGTGCCAGCAGCAAAGAGGCGGGGACTTTCACAGATACGCAGGATTTT
size: -
J: TRBJ2-3
V: TRBV21-1
D: -

CDR3: CASSLSPYSGTHEQYF
DNA: TGTGCCAGCAGCCTAAGCCCCTATAGCGGGACCCACGAGCAGTACTTC
size: -
J: TRBJ2-7
V: TRBV28
D: TRBD2

CDR3: CSASMDEQYF
DNA: TGCAGTGCTAGCATGGACGAGCAGTACTTC
size: few
J: TRBJ2-7
V: TRBV20-1
D: -

CDR3: CASSRGGLEQFF
DNA: TGTGCCAGCAGCCGGGGGGGACTCGAGCAGTTCTTC
size: -
J: TRBJ2-1
V: TRBV7-9
D: TRBD2

CDR3: CASSFRQGSHEQYF
DNA: TGTGCCAGCAGTTTCCGACAGGGGTCCCACGAGCAGTACTTC
size: -
J: TRBJ2-7
V: TRBV6-5
D: TRBD1

CDR3: CAISRGRGSSYNSPLHF
DNA: TGTGCCATCAGTCGAGGAAGGGGGAGCTCCTATAATTCACCCCTCCACTTT
size: few
J: TRBJ1-6
V: TRBV10-3
D: -

CDR3: CASSLIIAGGDFYEQYF
DNA: TGCGCCAGCAGCTTGATAATAGCGGGAGGGGACTTCTACGAGCAGTACTTC
size: -
J: TRBJ2-7
V: TRBV5-1
D: TRBD2

CDR3: CAISEGDRAYEQYF
DNA: TGTGCCATCAGTGAGGGGGACAGAGCCTACGAGCAGTACTTC
size: -
J: TRBJ2-7
V: TRBV10-3
D: TRBD1

CDR3: CASGRDRAYGYTF
DNA: TGTGCCAGCGGCAGGGACAGGGCCTATGGCTACACCTTC
size: -
J: TRBJ1-2
V: TRBV6-6
D: TRBD1

CDR3: CASSPPGRNNEQYF
DNA: TGTGCCAGCAGTCCCCCGGGACGGAACAATGAGCAGTACTTC
size: -
J: TRBJ2-7
V: TRBV28
D: -

CDR3: CSARRGLAAYNEQFF
DNA: TGCAGTGCTAGACGGGGACTAGCGGCCTACAATGAGCAGTTCTTC
size: few
J: TRBJ2-1
V: TRBV20-1
D: TRBD2

CDR3: CAWSVRAGENYGYTF
DNA: TGTGCCTGGAGTGTACGGGCAGGGGAAAACTATGGCTACACCTTC
size: few
J: TRBJ1-2
V: TRBV30
D: -

CDR3: CASSNDSTGTQYF
DNA: TGCGCCAGCAGCAATGACAGTACCGGTACGCAGTATTTT
size: few
J: TRBJ2-3
V: TRBV5-1
D: -

CDR3: CASRGDRELYEQYF
DNA: TGTGCCAGCAGGGGGGACAGGGAACTCTACGAGCAGTACTTC
size: few
J: TRBJ2-7
V: TRBV6-1
D: TRBD1

CDR3: CASSDLPGSYEQYF
DNA: TGTGCCAGCAGTGATTTACCGGGCTCCTACGAGCAGTACTTC
size: -
J: TRBJ2-7
V: TRBV2
D: -

CDR3: CSARDGQGGNGYTF
DNA: TGCAGTGCTAGAGATGGACAGGGTGGGAATGGCTACACCTTC
size: few
J: TRBJ1-2
V: TRBV20-1
D: TRBD1

CDR3: CSASQRERRETQYF
DNA: TGCAGTGCTAGCCAGCGGGAGAGGAGAGAGACCCAGTACTTC
size: -
J: TRBJ2-5
V: TRBV20-1
D: TRBD2

CDR3: CSASASGTSSYNSPLHF
DNA: TGCAGTGCTTCAGCCTCAGGAACCAGCTCCTATAATTCACCCCTCCACTTT
size: -
J: TRBJ1-6
V: TRBV20-1
D: -

CDR3: CASSLGDKNSPLHF
DNA: TGTGCCAGCAGCTTAGGGGACAAAAATTCACCCCTCCACTTT
size: few
J: TRBJ1-6
V: TRBV7-9
D: -

CDR3: CSAGQVQNEKLFF
DNA: TGCAGCGCTGGACAGGTTCAAAATGAAAAACTGTTTTTT
size: few
J: TRBJ1-4
V: TRBV29-1
D: TRBD1

CDR3: CASSFGTPRGYTF
DNA: TGTGCCAGCAGCTTCGGGACCCCGAGGGGCTACACCTTC
size: -
J: TRBJ1-2
V: TRBV7-9
D: -

CDR3: CASSRQASGSDEQFF
DNA: TGTGCCAGCAGTCGACAGGCTAGCGGGAGCGATGAGCAGTTCTTC
size: few
J: TRBJ2-1
V: TRBV28
D: TRBD2

CDR3: CSARGVWQGTNEQFF
DNA: TGCAGTGCTAGAGGGGTTTGGCAGGGGACAAATGAGCAGTTCTTC
size: -
J: TRBJ2-1
V: TRBV20-1
D: -

CDR3: CASSRTSGGGSTQYF
DNA: TGTGCCAGCAGCCGGACTAGCGGGGGGGGTAGTACGCAGTATTTT
size: few
J: TRBJ2-3
V: TRBV7-2
D: TRBD2

CDR3: CASSLAVDYNEQFF
DNA: TGCGCCAGCAGCTTGGCCGTAGACTACAATGAGCAGTTCTTC
size: -
J: TRBJ2-1
V: TRBV5-1
D: -

CDR3: CSAPGTLADNSPLHF
DNA: TGCAGTGCCCCCGGGACCTTGGCAGATAATTCACCCCTCCACTTT
size: few
J: TRBJ1-6
V: TRBV20-1
D: -

CDR3: CSVGTSGGAKNIQYF
DNA: TGCAGCGTTGGGACTAGCGGGGGGGCCAAAAACATTCAGTACTTC
size: -
J: TRBJ2-4
V: TRBV29-1
D: TRBD2

CDR3: CAWSEGRFTDTQYF
DNA: TGTGCCTGGAGTGAGGGGCGGTTCACAGATACGCAGTATTTT
size: few
J: TRBJ2-3
V: TRBV30
D: -

CDR3: CASSHRTSGGANEQFF
DNA: TGTGCCAGCAGCCATCGAACTAGCGGGGGGGCAAATGAGCAGTTCTTC
size: -
J: TRBJ2-1
V: TRBV3-1
D: TRBD2

CDR3: CASSQGWASLLKNEQYF
DNA: TGCGCCAGCAGCCAAGGGTGGGCTAGCCTTCTTAAGAATGAGCAGTACTTC
size: -
J: TRBJ2-5
V: TRBV4-1
D: -

CDR3: CASRHSGTSYNEQFF
DNA: TGTGCCAGCAGACATAGCGGGACCTCCTACAATGAGCAGTTCTTC
size: -
J: TRBJ2-1
V: TRBV6-2/TRBV6-3
D: TRBD2

CDR3: CASSLVAGAVYTDTQYF
DNA: TGTGCCAGCAGCTTAGTAGCGGGGGCCGTTTACACAGATACGCAGTATTTT
size: -
J: TRBJ2-3
V: TRBV7-2
D: TRBD2

CDR3: CASSHNPKAGAGYGYTF
DNA: TGTGCCAGCAGCCATAATCCTAAAGCAGGGGCGGGCTATGGCTACACCTTC
size: few
J: TRBJ1-2
V: TRBV4-2
D: -

CDR3: CASIRGRTGQGTDTQYF
DNA: TGTGCCAGCATACGGGGTCGGACAGGACAGGGCACAGATACGCAGTATTTT
size: few
J: TRBJ2-3
V: TRBV7-8
D: TRBD1

CDR3: CASSLYSHRGSIAEAFF
DNA: TGTGCCAGCAGCTTATATTCGCACAGGGGAAGTATCGCTGAAGCTTTCTTT
size: -
J: TRBJ1-1
V: TRBV5-6
D: TRBD1

CDR3: CASRNGSTDTQYF
DNA: TGTGCCAGCAGGAACGGCAGCACAGATACGCAGTATTTT
size: -
J: TRBJ2-3
V: TRBV7-9
D: -

CDR3: CSAQRQGQYEQYF
DNA: TGCAGTGCCCAGCGACAGGGACAGTACGAGCAGTACTTC
size: -
J: TRBJ2-7
V: TRBV20-1
D: TRBD1

CDR3: CASSLTDAGRLHSNQPQHF
DNA: TGTGCCAGCAGTTTAACCGATGCCGGACGCCTTCATAGCAATCAGCCCCAGCATTTT
size: -
J: TRBJ1-5
V: TRBV12-3/TRBV12-4
D: -

CDR3: CSARDRPSYGYTF
DNA: TGCAGTGCTAGGGACAGGCCTTCCTATGGCTACACCTTC
size: -
J: TRBJ1-2
V: TRBV20-1
D: TRBD1

CDR3: CASSLGLALDTQYF
DNA: TGTGCCAGCAGCTTGGGACTAGCGTTAGATACGCAGTATTTT
size: many
J: TRBJ2-3
V: TRBV7-2
D: TRBD2

CDR3: CASSLRGGRIEQYF
DNA: TGTGCCAGCAGCTTGAGGGGCGGGAGGATTGAGCAGTACTTC
size: -
J: TRBJ2-7
V: TRBV5-6
D: TRBD2

CDR3: CASSSRTESSYEQYF
DNA: TGTGCCAGCAGCAGCCGGACGGAGAGCTCCTACGAGCAGTACTTC
size: -
J: TRBJ2-7
V: TRBV3-1
D: -

CDR3: CSVDEGYEQYF
DNA: TGCAGCGTAGATGAAGGCTACGAGCAGTACTTC
size: many
J: TRBJ2-7
V: TRBV29-1
D: -